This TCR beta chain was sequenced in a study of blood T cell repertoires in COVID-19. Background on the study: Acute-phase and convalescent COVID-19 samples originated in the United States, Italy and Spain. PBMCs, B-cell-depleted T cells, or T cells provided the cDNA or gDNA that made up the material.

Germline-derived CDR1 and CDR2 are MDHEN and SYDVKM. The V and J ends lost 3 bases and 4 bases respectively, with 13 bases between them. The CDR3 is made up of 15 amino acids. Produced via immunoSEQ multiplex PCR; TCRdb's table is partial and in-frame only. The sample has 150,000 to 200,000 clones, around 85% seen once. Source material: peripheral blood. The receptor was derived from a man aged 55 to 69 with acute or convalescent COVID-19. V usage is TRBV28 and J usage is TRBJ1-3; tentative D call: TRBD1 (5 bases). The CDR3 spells CASSFLPGLGNTIYF. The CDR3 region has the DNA TGTGCCAGCAGTTTCCTTCCAGGGTTAGGAAACACCATATATTTT.